This is a list of T cell receptor beta chains from one sample in a study of Ad26.COV2.S vaccination and SARS-CoV-2 variants. TCRdb keeps only in-frame clones here, not all; method: immunoSEQ multiplex PCR. The repertoire holds about 450,000 clones, with roughly 87% as singletons. This sample comprised peripheral blood, obtained in a trial of Ad26.COV2.S vaccine versus placebo. These receptors were obtained from a person between 18 and 60 years old who received the Ad26.COV2.S COVID-19 vaccine or a placebo. CDR3s include the opening cysteine and the closing phenylalanine or tryptophan. The order of the fields is clone size, D gene, J gene, V gene, CDR3 DNA, CDR3 protein. A D gene is named only where the DNA matches it firmly. A row's size may be missing; if present it is once, few, many or a size class.

clone_size: -; d_call: -; j_call: TRBJ2-2; v_call: TRBV19; cdr3_nt: TGTGCCAGTAGCGACAGAGGGACCGGGGAGCTGTTTTTT; cdr3_aa: CASSDRGTGELFF
clone_size: -; d_call: -; j_call: TRBJ2-7; v_call: TRBV6-2/TRBV6-3; cdr3_nt: TGTGCCAGCAGTTATTGGCGAACAGGACCAGTGCAGTACTTC; cdr3_aa: CASSYWRTGPVQYF
clone_size: -; d_call: -; j_call: TRBJ2-7; v_call: TRBV28; cdr3_nt: TGTGCCAGCAGTTTGTTGTTCGACAGGCTCCCCTACGAGCAGTACTTC; cdr3_aa: CASSLLFDRLPYEQYF
clone_size: -; d_call: TRBD1; j_call: TRBJ2-2; v_call: TRBV5-1; cdr3_nt: TGCGCCAGCAGCTTGGCCGTGGGCAGGGGGACCGGGGAGCTGTTTTTT; cdr3_aa: CASSLAVGRGTGELFF
clone_size: once; d_call: TRBD1; j_call: TRBJ1-5; v_call: TRBV12-5; cdr3_nt: TGTGCTAGTGCTCTCCCCCCTACAGGGGGCTCCCATGATAGCAATCAGCCCCAGCATTTT; cdr3_aa: CASALPPTGGSHDSNQPQHF
clone_size: -; d_call: -; j_call: TRBJ1-5; v_call: TRBV5-5; cdr3_nt: TGTGCCAGCAGCTACGCGGGAGGCCAGCCCCAGCATTTT; cdr3_aa: CASSYAGGQPQHF
clone_size: -; d_call: -; j_call: TRBJ1-2; v_call: TRBV20-1; cdr3_nt: TGCAGTGCTAGTTTAAGTAGCAACTATGGCTACACCTTC; cdr3_aa: CSASLSSNYGYTF
clone_size: -; d_call: -; j_call: TRBJ2-4; v_call: TRBV2; cdr3_nt: TGTGCCAGCACCCCAATAAGCAGCCTCTCTCAGTACTTC; cdr3_aa: CASTPISSLSQYF
clone_size: -; d_call: TRBD1; j_call: TRBJ2-6; v_call: TRBV4-3; cdr3_nt: TGCGCCAGCAGCCAAACCGGGACAGGGCTCTCTGGGGCCAACGTCCTGACTTTC; cdr3_aa: CASSQTGTGLSGANVLTF
clone_size: few; d_call: -; j_call: TRBJ1-5; v_call: TRBV6-2/TRBV6-3; cdr3_nt: TGTGCCAGCAGTTACCGCTATCAGCCCCAGCATTTT; cdr3_aa: CASSYRYQPQHF
clone_size: few; d_call: -; j_call: TRBJ1-6; v_call: TRBV10-1; cdr3_nt: TGCGCCACCTGGGTCGGTTCACCCCTCCACTTT; cdr3_aa: CATWVGSPLHF
clone_size: -; d_call: TRBD1; j_call: TRBJ2-2; v_call: TRBV12-5; cdr3_nt: TGTGCTAGTGGAATCGGACAGGGCGGGGACACCGGGGAGCTGTTTTTT; cdr3_aa: CASGIGQGGDTGELFF
clone_size: -; d_call: TRBD2; j_call: TRBJ2-2; v_call: TRBV7-2; cdr3_nt: TGTGCCAGCAGCTTAGTACTCGCGGGAGGCGGGGGGGAAACCGGGGAGCTGTTTTTT; cdr3_aa: CASSLVLAGGGGETGELFF
clone_size: -; d_call: -; j_call: TRBJ2-5; v_call: TRBV3-1/TRBV3-2; cdr3_nt: TGTGCCAGCAGCCAAGCGGTAACGGCCTTTGCGGCCCAGTACTTC; cdr3_aa: CASSQAVTAFAAQYF
clone_size: -; d_call: -; j_call: TRBJ1-1; v_call: TRBV30; cdr3_nt: TGTGCCTGGGCCGGAGGTCTTGAAGCTTTCTTT; cdr3_aa: CAWAGGLEAFF